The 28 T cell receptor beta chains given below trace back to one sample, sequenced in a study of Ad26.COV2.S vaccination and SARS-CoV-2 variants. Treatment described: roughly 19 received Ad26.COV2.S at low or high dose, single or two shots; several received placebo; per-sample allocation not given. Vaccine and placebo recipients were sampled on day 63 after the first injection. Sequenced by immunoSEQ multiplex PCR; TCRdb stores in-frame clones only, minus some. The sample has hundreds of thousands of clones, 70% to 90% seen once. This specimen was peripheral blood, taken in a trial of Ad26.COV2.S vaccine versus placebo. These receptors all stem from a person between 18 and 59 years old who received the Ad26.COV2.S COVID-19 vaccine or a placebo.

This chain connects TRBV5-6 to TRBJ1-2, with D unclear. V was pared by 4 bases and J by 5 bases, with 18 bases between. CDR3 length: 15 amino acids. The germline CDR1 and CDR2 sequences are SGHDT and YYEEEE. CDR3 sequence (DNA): TGTGCCAGCAGCCCGACGTGGACGGGAACTTATGGCTACACCTTC. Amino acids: CASSPTWTGTYGYTF.

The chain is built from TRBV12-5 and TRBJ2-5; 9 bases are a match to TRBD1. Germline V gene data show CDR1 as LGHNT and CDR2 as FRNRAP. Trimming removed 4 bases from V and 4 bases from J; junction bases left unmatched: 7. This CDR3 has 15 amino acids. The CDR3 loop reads CASGWGQGKVETQYF. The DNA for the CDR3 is TGTGCTAGTGGTTGGGGACAGGGAAAAGTAGAGACCCAGTACTTC.

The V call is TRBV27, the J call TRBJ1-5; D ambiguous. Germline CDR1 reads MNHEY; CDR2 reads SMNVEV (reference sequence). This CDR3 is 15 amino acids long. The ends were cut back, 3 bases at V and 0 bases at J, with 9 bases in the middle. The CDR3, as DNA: TGTGCCAGCAGTTTTAGGGCAAATAGCAATCAGCCCCAGCATTTT. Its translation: CASSFRANSNQPQHF.

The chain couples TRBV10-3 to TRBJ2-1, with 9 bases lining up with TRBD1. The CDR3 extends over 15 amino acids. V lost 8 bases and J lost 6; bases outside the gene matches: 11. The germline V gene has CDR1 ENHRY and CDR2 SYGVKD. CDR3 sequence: CAISPGQGPSNEQFF. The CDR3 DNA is TGTGCCATCTCCCCGGGACAGGGTCCTTCCAATGAGCAGTTCTTC.

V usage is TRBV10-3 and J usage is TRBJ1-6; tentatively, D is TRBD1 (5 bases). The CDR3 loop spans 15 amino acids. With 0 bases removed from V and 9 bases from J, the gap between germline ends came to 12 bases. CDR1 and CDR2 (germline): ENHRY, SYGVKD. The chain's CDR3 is CAISESGGVSSPLHF. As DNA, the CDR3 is TGTGCCATCAGTGAGTCGGGGGGGGTTTCTTCACCCCTCCACTTT.

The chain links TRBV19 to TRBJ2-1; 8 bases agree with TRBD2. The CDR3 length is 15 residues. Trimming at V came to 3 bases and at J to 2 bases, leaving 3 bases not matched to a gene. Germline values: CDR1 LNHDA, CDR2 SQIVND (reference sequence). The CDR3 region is CASSMQRGTYNEQFF. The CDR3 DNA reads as TGTGCCAGTAGTATGCAGCGGGGGACCTACAATGAGCAGTTCTTC.

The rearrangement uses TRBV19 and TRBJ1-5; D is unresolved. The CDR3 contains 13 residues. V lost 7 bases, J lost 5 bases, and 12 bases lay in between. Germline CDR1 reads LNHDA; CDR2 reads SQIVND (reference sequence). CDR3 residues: CASTWAGDQPQHF. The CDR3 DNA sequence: TGTGCCAGTACCTGGGCCGGGGATCAGCCCCAGCATTTT.

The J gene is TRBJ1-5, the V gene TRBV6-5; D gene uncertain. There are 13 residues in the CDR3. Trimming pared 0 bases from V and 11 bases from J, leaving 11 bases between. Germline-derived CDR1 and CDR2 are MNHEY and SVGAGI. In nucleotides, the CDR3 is TGTGCCAGCAGTTACTCGGGTTTACAGACCCAGCATTTT. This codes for CASSYSGLQTQHF.

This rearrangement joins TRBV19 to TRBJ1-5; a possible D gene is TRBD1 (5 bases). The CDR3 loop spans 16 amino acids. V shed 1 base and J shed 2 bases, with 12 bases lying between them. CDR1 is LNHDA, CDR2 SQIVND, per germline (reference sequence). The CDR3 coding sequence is TGTGCCAGTAGTATAGTATGGGGGGGTGGCAATCAGCCCCAGCATTTT. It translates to CASSIVWGGGNQPQHF. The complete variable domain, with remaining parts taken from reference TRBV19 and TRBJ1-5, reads DGGITQSPKYLFRKEGQNVTLSCEQNLNHDAMYWYRQDPGQGLRLIYYSQIVNDFQKGDIAEGYSVSREKKESFPLTVTSAQKNPTAFYLCASSIVWGGGNQPQHFGDGTRLSIL.

CDR3 protein: CAISESRNNEKLFF. CDR3 DNA: TGTGCCATCAGTGAGTCCCGTAACAATGAAAAACTGTTTTTT. The chain links TRBV10-3 to TRBJ1-4, with D uncertain. Per the germline V gene, CDR1 is ENHRY and CDR2 is SYGVKD. With 0 bases removed from V and 5 bases from J, the gap between germline ends came to 7 bases. The CDR3 totals 14 residues.

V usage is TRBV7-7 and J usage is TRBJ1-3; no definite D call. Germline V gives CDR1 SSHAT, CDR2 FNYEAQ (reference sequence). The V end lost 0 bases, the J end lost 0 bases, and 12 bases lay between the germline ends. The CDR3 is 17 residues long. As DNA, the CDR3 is TGTGCCAGCAGCTTAGCTACGAGACTACTCTCTGGAAACACCATATATTTT. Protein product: CASSLATRLLSGNTIYF.

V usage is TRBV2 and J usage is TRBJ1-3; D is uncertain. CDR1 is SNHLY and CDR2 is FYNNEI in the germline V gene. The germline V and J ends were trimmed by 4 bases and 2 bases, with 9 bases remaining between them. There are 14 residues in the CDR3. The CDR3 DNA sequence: TGTGCCAGCAGTGTCGGAGAACCTGGAAACACCATATATTTT. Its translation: CASSVGEPGNTIYF.

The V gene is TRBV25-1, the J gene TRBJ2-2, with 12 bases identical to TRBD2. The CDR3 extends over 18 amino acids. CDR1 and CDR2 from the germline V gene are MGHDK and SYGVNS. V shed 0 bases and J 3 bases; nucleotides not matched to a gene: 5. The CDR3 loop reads CASSEYLAGGLHTGELFF. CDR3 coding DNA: TGTGCCAGCAGTGAATATCTAGCGGGGGGGCTCCACACCGGGGAGCTGTTTTTT. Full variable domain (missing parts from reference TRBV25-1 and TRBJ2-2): EADIYQTPRYLVIGTGKKITLECSQTMGHDKMYWYQQDPGMELHLIHYSYGVNSTEKGDLSSESTVSRIRTEHFPLTLESARPSHTSQYLCASSEYLAGGLHTGELFFGEGSRLTVL.

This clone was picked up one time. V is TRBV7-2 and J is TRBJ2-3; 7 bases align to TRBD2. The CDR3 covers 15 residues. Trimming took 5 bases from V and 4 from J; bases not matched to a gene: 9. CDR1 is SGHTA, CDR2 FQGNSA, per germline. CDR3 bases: TGTGCCAGCAGCAGGACTAGTGCTTTCCCAGATACGCAGTATTTT. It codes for CASSRTSAFPDTQYF. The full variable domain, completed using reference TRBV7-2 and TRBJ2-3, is GAGVSQSPSNKVTEKGKDVELRCDPISGHTALYWYRQSLGQGLEFLIYFQGNSAPDKSGLPSDRFSAERTGGSVSTLTIQRTQQEDSAVYLCASSRTSAFPDTQYFGPGTRLTVL.

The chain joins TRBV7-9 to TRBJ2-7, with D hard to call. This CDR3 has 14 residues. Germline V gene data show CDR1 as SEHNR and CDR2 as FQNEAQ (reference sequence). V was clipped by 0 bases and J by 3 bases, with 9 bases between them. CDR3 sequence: CASSLAGPLYEQYF. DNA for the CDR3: TGTGCCAGCAGCTTAGCGGGCCCCCTCTACGAGCAGTACTTC.

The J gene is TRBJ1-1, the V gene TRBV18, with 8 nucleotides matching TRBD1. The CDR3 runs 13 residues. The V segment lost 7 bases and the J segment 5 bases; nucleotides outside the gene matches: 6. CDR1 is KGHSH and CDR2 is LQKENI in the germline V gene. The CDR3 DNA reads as TGTGCCAGCTACCAGGGGGCCGGGACTGAAGCTTTCTTT. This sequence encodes CASYQGAGTEAFF.

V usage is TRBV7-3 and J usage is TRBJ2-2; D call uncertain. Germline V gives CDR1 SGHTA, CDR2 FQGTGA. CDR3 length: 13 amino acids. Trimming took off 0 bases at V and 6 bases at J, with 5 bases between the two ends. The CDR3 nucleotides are TGTGCCAGCAGCTTAACGCAGGCCGGGGAGCTGTTTTTT. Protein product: CASSLTQAGELFF.

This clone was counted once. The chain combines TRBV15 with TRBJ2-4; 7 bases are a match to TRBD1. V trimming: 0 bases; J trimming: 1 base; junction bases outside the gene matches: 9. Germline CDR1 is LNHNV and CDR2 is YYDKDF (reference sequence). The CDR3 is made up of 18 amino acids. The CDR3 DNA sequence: TGTGCCACCAGCAGAGATAACCGACAGGGCCGGGCCAAAAACATTCAGTACTTC. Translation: CATSRDNRQGRAKNIQYF.

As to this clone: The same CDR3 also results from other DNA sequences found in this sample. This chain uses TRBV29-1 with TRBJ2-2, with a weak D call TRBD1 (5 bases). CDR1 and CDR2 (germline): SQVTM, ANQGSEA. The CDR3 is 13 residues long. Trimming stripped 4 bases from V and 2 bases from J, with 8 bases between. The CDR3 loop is CSVGQGNTGELFF. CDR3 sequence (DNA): TGCAGCGTTGGGCAGGGAAACACCGGGGAGCTGTTTTTT.

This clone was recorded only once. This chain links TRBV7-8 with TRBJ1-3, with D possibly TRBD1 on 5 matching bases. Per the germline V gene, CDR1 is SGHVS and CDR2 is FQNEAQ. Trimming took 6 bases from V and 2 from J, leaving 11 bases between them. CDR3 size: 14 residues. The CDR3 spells CASRESGAGNTIYF. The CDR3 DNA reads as TGTGCCAGCAGAGAATCGGGGGCTGGAAACACCATATATTTT.

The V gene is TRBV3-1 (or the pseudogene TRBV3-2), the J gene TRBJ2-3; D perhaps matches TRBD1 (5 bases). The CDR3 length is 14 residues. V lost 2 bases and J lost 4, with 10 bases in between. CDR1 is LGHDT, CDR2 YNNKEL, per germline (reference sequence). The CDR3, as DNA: TGTGCCAGCAGCCAATCAGGGATACCAGATACGCAGTATTTT. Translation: CASSQSGIPDTQYF.

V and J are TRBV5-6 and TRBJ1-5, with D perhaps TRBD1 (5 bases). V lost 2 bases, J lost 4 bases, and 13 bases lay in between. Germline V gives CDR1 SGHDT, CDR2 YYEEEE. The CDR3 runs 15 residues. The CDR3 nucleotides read TGTGCCAGCAGCTTCCGAGGACACCTTAATCAGCCCCAGCATTTT. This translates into CASSFRGHLNQPQHF. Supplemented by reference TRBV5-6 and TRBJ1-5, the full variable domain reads DAGVTQSPTHLIKTRGQQVTLRCSPKSGHDTVSWYQQALGQGPQFIFQYYEEEERQRGNFPDRFSGHQFPNYSSELNVNALLLGDSALYLCASSFRGHLNQPQHFGDGTRLSIL.

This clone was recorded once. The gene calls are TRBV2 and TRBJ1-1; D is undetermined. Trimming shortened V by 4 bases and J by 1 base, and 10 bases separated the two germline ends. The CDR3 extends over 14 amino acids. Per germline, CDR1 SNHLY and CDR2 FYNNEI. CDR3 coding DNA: TGTGCCAGCAGTGTGTTTATGGCGAACACTGAAGCTTTCTTT. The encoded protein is CASSVFMANTEAFF.

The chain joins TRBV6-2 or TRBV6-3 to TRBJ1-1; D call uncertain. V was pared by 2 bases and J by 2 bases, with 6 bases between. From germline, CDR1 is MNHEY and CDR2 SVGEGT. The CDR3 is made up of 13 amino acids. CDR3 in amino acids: CASSYGGNTEAFF. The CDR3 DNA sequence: TGTGCCAGCAGTTACGGCGGAAACACTGAAGCTTTCTTT.

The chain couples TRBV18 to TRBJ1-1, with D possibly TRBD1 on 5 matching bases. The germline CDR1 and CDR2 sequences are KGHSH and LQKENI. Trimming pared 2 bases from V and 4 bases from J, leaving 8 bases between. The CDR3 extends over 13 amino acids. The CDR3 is CASSPFDSTEAFF. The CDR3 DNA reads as TGTGCCAGCTCACCATTCGACAGCACTGAAGCTTTCTTT.

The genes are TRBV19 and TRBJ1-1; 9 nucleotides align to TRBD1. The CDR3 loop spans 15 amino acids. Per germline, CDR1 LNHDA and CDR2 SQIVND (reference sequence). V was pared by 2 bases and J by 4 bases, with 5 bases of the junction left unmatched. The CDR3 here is CASSIWETGGTEAFF. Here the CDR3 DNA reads TGTGCCAGTAGTATATGGGAGACAGGGGGCACTGAAGCTTTCTTT.

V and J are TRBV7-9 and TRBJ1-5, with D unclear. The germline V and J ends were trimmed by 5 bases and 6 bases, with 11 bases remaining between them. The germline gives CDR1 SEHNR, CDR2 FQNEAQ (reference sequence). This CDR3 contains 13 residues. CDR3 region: CASSIEGSQPQHF. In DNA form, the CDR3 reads TGTGCCAGCAGCATCGAGGGCAGTCAGCCCCAGCATTTT.

The CDR3 protein is CASRQDSNEKLFF. The DNA for the CDR3 is TGTGCCAGCAGACAGGACAGCAATGAAAAACTGTTTTTT. The chain is built from TRBV6-6 and TRBJ1-4, with D possibly being TRBD1 (6 bases). The CDR3 contains 13 residues. Trimming took 6 bases from V and 5 from J, leaving 10 bases between them. Germline V lookup: CDR1 MNHNY, CDR2 SVGAGI (reference sequence).